The clone carrying this T cell receptor (beta chain) was counted ten times or more. As yet, its antigen is unknown. V was shortened by 0 bases and J by 5 bases, with 7 bases between the two germline ends. The length of the CDR3 is 13 residues. The germline CDR1 and CDR2 sequences are MNHEY and SVGAGI. This specimen belongs to a study of CD8 T cells in ankylosing spondylitis. Study findings and constraints: There was reportedly significant enrichment of clones that were disease-linked in matched ankylosing spondylitis synovial fluid. Within ankylosing spondylitis blood, a TCR beta motif made up of under 10 highly homologous variants appeared to be characteristic.

In TCRdb, the 5' RACE reads were re-called with MiXCR into one record per CDR3 protein. The data hold fewer than 550,000 distinct CDR3 sequences, with over 4% observed a single time. Sequencing was done on a sample of blood, either unsorted or a sorted T cell fraction (not recorded which). The chain combines TRBV6-5 with TRBJ1-1; no clear D gene. The receptor was derived from a male donor with ankylosing spondylitis. In DNA form, the CDR3 reads TGTGCCAGCAGTTACTCGGGTGAGACTGAAGCTTTCTTT. Translated: CASSYSGETEAFF.